This T cell receptor (beta chain) was profiled in a study of T cells in women clearing cervical HPV infection. Overall study context: With HLA typing for only a few women, HLA confounding remains possible.

TCR beta CDR3 amplified by multiplex PCR from approximately 1,300 ng genomic DNA. Sequencing used immunoSEQ multiplex PCR; TCRdb keeps in-frame clones, though not all of them. This table holds under 50,000 clones. The source of this sequence is a woman aged 18-70 years with a cervical HPV16 infection that either progressed to CIN3+ or cleared (not recorded which). Sequencing was performed on blood buffy coat.

Partial CDR3 DNA: TGTGCCAGTAGTATAAACAAGCGCAGCAATCAGCCG. Translation: CASSINKRSNQP. The complete CDR3 reads CASSINKRSNQPQYF. The V gene is TRBV19, the J gene TRBJ2-3; D unclear. Sequencing ends 3 residues short of the CDR3 end; the germline J gene provides the rest. Germline V lookup: CDR1 LNHDA, CDR2 SQIVND (reference sequence). This CDR3 is 15 amino acids long.